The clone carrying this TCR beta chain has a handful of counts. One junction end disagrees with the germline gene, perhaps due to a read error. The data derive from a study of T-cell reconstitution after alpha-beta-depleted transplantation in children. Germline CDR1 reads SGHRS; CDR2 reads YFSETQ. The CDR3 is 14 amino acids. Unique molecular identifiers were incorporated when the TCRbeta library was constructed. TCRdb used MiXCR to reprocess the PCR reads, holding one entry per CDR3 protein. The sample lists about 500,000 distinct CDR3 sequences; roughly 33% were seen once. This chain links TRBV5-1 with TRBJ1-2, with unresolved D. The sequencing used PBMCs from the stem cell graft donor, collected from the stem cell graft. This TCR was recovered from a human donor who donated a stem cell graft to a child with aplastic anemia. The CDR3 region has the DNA TGCGCCAGCAGCTTGGAGGCGGCTAAATATGGCTACACCTTC. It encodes CASSLEAAKYGYTF.